This T cell receptor beta chain was captured in a study of cytomegalovirus exposure and HLA in healthy donors. Clones were read by immunoSEQ multiplex PCR, and TCRdb kept only the in-frame ones, dropping some. The profile covers approximately 150,000 clones, with approximately 81% appearing a single time and approximately 10% taken by the ten largest. Study outcomes and limitations: The investigators catalogued 164 TCR beta chains as cytomegalovirus-associated.

The donors were part of the validation cohort of 120 subjects. That cohort was separate from the first cohort, which comprised several hundred subjects. The CDR3 totals 15 residues. The J segment lost 3 bases and the V segment lost 5 bases, leaving 7 bases of the junction unmatched. CDR1 MNHEY and CDR2 SVGAGI come from the germline V gene. With respect to this clone: Its antigen is unidentified.

This TCR was sampled from a young man in good health and CMV-seropositive. The gene calls are TRBV6-5 and TRBJ2-7; TRBD2 agrees at 10 bases. The sample was PBMCs. The CDR3 nucleotides are TGTGCCAGCAGTACCCCAGCGGGGGGGCGCTACGAGCAGTACTTC. Its protein is CASSTPAGGRYEQYF.